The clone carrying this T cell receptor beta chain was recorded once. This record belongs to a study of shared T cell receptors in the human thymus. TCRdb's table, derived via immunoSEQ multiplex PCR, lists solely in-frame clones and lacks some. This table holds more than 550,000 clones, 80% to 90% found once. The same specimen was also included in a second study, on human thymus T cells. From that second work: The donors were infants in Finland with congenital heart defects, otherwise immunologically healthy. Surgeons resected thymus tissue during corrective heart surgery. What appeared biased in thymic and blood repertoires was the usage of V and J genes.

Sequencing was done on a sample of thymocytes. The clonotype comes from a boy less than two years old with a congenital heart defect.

The CDR3 sequence: CASSSLVRNYSTDTQYF. CDR3 DNA sequence: TGTGCCAGCAGTTCCTTGGTCCGCAACTATAGCACAGATACGCAGTATTTT. The V gene is TRBV28, the J gene TRBJ2-3; D gene uncertain. Germline loops: CDR1 MDHEN, CDR2 SYDVKM. Trimming stripped 4 bases from V and 0 bases from J, with 17 bases between. CDR3 size: 17 residues.